The rows below give T cell receptor beta chains drawn from one sample of a study of response to subunit inactivated influenza vaccine. TCRdb recomputed calls from the RT-PCR reads with MiXCR, one row per CDR3 protein. The table shows 550,000 to 800,000 distinct CDR3 sequences, with approximately 14% occurring only once. This specimen was PBMCs from blood, taken 11 to 12 days after vaccination. The receptor source for this set is a man in his forties or fifties who received an inactivated influenza vaccine. Each CDR3 is given with its conserved first and last residue. A D gene is named only where the DNA matches it firmly. Clone size appears in some rows only: once, few, many, or a class for an expanded clone.

J | length | V | size | D | CDR3 | DNA
TRBJ2-7 | 15 | TRBV12-3/TRBV12-4 | - | TRBD1 | CASSQSRTGRNEQYF | TGTGCCAGCAGCCAGTCCAGGACAGGGCGGAACGAGCAGTACTTC
TRBJ2-1 | 14 | TRBV10-3 | many | - | CAISEGLSSNEQFF | TGTGCCATCAGTGAGGGCCTAAGTAGCAATGAGCAGTTCTTC
TRBJ2-7 | 15 | TRBV4-1 | - | TRBD1 | CASSQPGQGAEEQYF | TGTGCCAGCAGCCAACCGGGGCAGGGGGCGGAAGAGCAGTACTTC
TRBJ1-5 | 15 | TRBV6-2/TRBV6-3 | few | TRBD1 | CASRATDRGHQPQHF | TGTGCCAGCAGGGCGACCGACAGGGGCCATCAGCCCCAGCATTTT
TRBJ2-7 | 13 | TRBV20-1 | few | - | CSAREGTRYEQYF | TGCAGTGCTAGAGAGGGAACACGCTACGAGCAGTACTTC
TRBJ2-2 | 14 | TRBV12-3/TRBV12-4 | few | TRBD1 | CASSFNRGTGRDFF | TGTGCCAGCAGTTTTAACCGAGGGACAGGGCGGGATTTTTTT
TRBJ2-7 | 15 | TRBV25-1 | few | - | CASSDLSERPYEQYF | TGTGCCAGCAGTGATCTATCGGAGAGACCCTACGAGCAGTACTTC
TRBJ2-7 | 14 | TRBV5-1 | few | - | CASSGSSSSYEQYF | TGCGCCAGCAGCGGGAGTTCAAGCTCCTACGAGCAGTACTTC
TRBJ1-2 | 11 | TRBV20-1 | few | - | CSPNTSSGYTF | TGCAGTCCAAACACCTCGTCGGGCTACACCTTC
TRBJ2-1 | 14 | TRBV28 | - | TRBD2 | CASSSLAGGPKQFF | TGTGCCAGCAGTTCCTTAGCGGGAGGGCCTAAGCAGTTCTTC
TRBJ2-1 | 16 | TRBV4-3 | - | - | CASSPSTFGKEDEQFF | TGCGCCAGCAGCCCTTCTACCTTCGGAAAGGAGGATGAGCAGTTCTTC
TRBJ2-2 | 15 | TRBV5-1 | few | - | CASSFARGTTGELFF | TGCGCCAGCAGCTTTGCGAGAGGGACCACCGGGGAGCTGTTTTTT
TRBJ2-7 | 16 | TRBV12-3/TRBV12-4 | few | TRBD2 | CASSTGLAGGSYEQYF | TGTGCCAGCAGTACGGGGCTAGCGGGGGGTTCCTACGAGCAGTACTTC
TRBJ1-1 | 14 | TRBV7-9 | many | - | CASSLTSPGAEAFF | TGTGCCAGCAGCTTAACCTCCCCGGGCGCTGAAGCTTTCTTT
TRBJ2-7 | 14 | TRBV20-1 | few | - | CSARTLGISYEQYF | TGCAGTGCTAGAACTCTAGGAATCTCCTACGAGCAGTACTTC
TRBJ2-5 | 14 | TRBV9 | few | - | CASSVAPQAETQYF | TGTGCCAGCAGCGTAGCCCCTCAAGCGGAGACCCAGTACTTC
TRBJ1-5 | 15 | TRBV5-5 | few | - | CASSYRAGSNQPQHF | TGTGCCAGCAGTTACAGGGCCGGGAGCAATCAGCCCCAGCATTTT
TRBJ2-1 | 15 | TRBV12-3/TRBV12-4 | few | - | CASSLSGSTNNEQFF | TGTGCCAGCAGTTTAAGTGGGAGTACCAACAATGAGCAGTTCTTC
TRBJ2-7 | 14 | TRBV6-2/TRBV6-3 | - | TRBD2 | CASTSGGRNYEQYF | TGTGCCAGCACCTCGGGCGGGAGGAACTACGAGCAGTACTTC
TRBJ2-5 | 15 | TRBV10-2 | few | - | CATNPTRGGLQTQYF | TGCGCCACCAATCCGACCAGGGGGGGCCTCCAGACCCAGTACTTC
TRBJ1-1 | 16 | TRBV7-9 | few | TRBD1 | CASSRIRTGGNTEAFF | TGTGCCAGCAGCCGGATCCGGACAGGGGGGAACACTGAAGCTTTCTTT